These 20 T cell receptor beta chains originate from one sample sequenced in a study of control samples from healthy donors and cancer patients. Only in-frame clones appear in the TCRdb table, and some are missing; sequencing was by immunoSEQ multiplex PCR. This table holds approximately 170,000 clones, 92% found once. The specimen was blood. Every receptor here comes from a woman in her thirties in good health.

This sequence joins TRBV6-1 and TRBJ2-7; D remains ambiguous. The CDR3 covers 13 residues. Trimming left V 3 bases short and J 6 bases short, with 12 bases between. Germline CDR1 is MNHNS and CDR2 is SASEGT. This CDR3 reads CASSDDLHGEQYF. The CDR3 coding sequence is TGTGCCAGCAGTGACGACCTTCACGGCGAGCAGTACTTC.

The chain couples TRBV24-1 to TRBJ2-1; no firm D call. CDR3 length: 12 amino acids. In germline, CDR1 is KGHDR, CDR2 SFDVKD. Trimming took 2 bases from V and 8 from J, leaving 6 bases between them. CDR3 DNA: TGTGCCACCAGTGATTCCCAGTATGAGCAGTTCTTC. This gives the protein CATSDSQYEQFF.

This clone was seen once. The CDR3 bases are TGTGCCAGCAGCGATACTACTTTATACGAGCAGTACTTC. As protein: CASSDTTLYEQYF. The chain uses TRBV28 and TRBJ2-7; no clear D gene. This CDR3 spans 13 amino acids. The germline V gene encodes CDR1 MDHEN and CDR2 SYDVKM. V shed 6 bases and J shed 4 bases, with 13 bases lying between them.

This clone was detected once. This chain joins TRBV7-2 and TRBJ2-7; D is unclear. Germline V gene sequence: CDR1 SGHTA, CDR2 FQGNSA. Deletions cut 1 base from V and 0 bases from J, with 10 bases between. CDR3 size: 15 residues. CDR3 protein: CASSLVPSASYEQYF. DNA of the CDR3: TGTGCCAGCAGCTTAGTCCCCTCAGCCTCCTACGAGCAGTACTTC.

The V and J genes are TRBV19 and TRBJ2-7; 9 bases match TRBD1. Germline loops: CDR1 LNHDA, CDR2 SQIVND (reference sequence). The CDR3 extends over 13 amino acids. V was clipped by 8 bases and J by 3 bases; unmatched bases: 5. The CDR3 region is CASEGQGNYEQYF. Here the CDR3 DNA reads TGTGCCAGTGAGGGACAGGGAAACTACGAGCAGTACTTC.

The chain couples TRBV5-5 to TRBJ1-4, with D perhaps matching TRBD1 (5 bases). CDR3 size: 15 residues. Germline assignment: CDR1 SGHKS and CDR2 YYEKEE (reference sequence). The germline V and J ends were trimmed by 4 bases and 8 bases, with 18 bases remaining between them. The CDR3 protein is CASSQGTLTEEKLFF. The DNA of the CDR3 is TGTGCCAGCAGCCAGGGAACGTTAACTGAGGAAAAACTGTTTTTT.

This clone was recorded only once. The chain links TRBV19 to TRBJ2-7; 7 bases are a match to TRBD1. The CDR3 sequence is 13 residues long. V dropped 10 bases and J dropped 0; count of bases not matched to a gene: 6. Germline lookup yields CDR1 LNHDA and CDR2 SQIVND (reference sequence). CDR3 region: CATRRGLSYEQYF. CDR3 bases: TGTGCCACACGTAGGGGGCTCTCCTACGAGCAGTACTTC. The full variable domain, in which reference TRBV19 and TRBJ2-7 provide the parts outside the CDR3, is DGGITQSPKYLFRKEGQNVTLSCEQNLNHDAMYWYRQDPGQGLRLIYYSQIVNDFQKGDIAEGYSVSREKKESFPLTVTSAQKNPTAFYLCATRRGLSYEQYFGPGTRLTVT.

The CDR3 bases are TGCAGCGTTGGAGGACTAGCGATTAATGAGCAGTTCTTC. Translated, it gives CSVGGLAINEQFF. The genes are TRBV29-1 and TRBJ2-1; 9 nucleotides match TRBD2. Germline trimming cut 4 bases from V and 7 bases from J; bases unmatched to any gene: 5. Looked up from germline, CDR1 is SQVTM and CDR2 is ANQGSEA. This CDR3 spans 13 amino acids.

The sample holds one count of this clone. The chain is built from TRBV6-1 and TRBJ2-1, with D maybe TRBD2 (5 bases). Germline loops: CDR1 MNHNS, CDR2 SASEGT. The CDR3 sequence is 14 residues long. The V and J ends lost 3 bases and 8 bases respectively, with 14 bases between them. The CDR3 DNA reads TGTGCCAGCAGTGAGGGGTCCCCCGGGGATGAGCAGTTCTTC. It translates to CASSEGSPGDEQFF.

This chain connects TRBV7-2 to TRBJ1-3; D may be TRBD1 (5 bases). Germline V lookup: CDR1 SGHTA, CDR2 FQGNSA. V shed 7 bases and J shed 0 bases, with 19 bases lying between them. This CDR3 contains 17 residues. Here the CDR3 DNA reads TGTGCCAGCACCCGGGACTCTTCAATCGCCTCTGGAAACACCATATATTTT. It encodes CASTRDSSIASGNTIYF.

The chain joins TRBV7-2 to TRBJ2-4, with no clear D. Germline assignment: CDR1 SGHTA and CDR2 FQGNSA. The ends were cut back, 4 bases at V and 2 bases at J, with 15 bases in the middle. The CDR3 consists of 16 residues. CDR3 region: CASSSRQPLTKNIQYF. CDR3 in DNA: TGTGCCAGCAGCTCCCGGCAGCCCCTAACCAAAAACATTCAGTACTTC.

The rearrangement links TRBV19 to TRBJ2-3; D assignment may be TRBD1 or TRBD2 (5 bases each). Germline V lookup: CDR1 LNHDA, CDR2 SQIVND (reference sequence). The V end lost 3 bases, the J end lost 2 bases, and 15 bases lay between the germline ends. The CDR3 sequence is 16 residues long. CDR3 DNA sequence: TGTGCCAGTAGTATTGGGGGAACGGCCCACACAGATACGCAGTATTTT. Translating it yields CASSIGGTAHTDTQYF.

The chain joins TRBV4-1 to TRBJ2-3; 7 nucleotides line up with TRBD2. V trimming: 2 bases; J trimming: 2 bases; junction bases outside the gene matches: 4. The CDR3 is made up of 15 amino acids. Per germline, CDR1 MGHRA and CDR2 YSYEKL. This CDR3 is CASSQIGGNTDTQYF. CDR3 nucleotides: TGCGCCAGCAGCCAAATCGGGGGGAACACAGATACGCAGTATTTT.

The chain links TRBV28 to TRBJ2-2; D is unclear. Trimming pared 1 base from V and 6 bases from J, leaving 6 bases between. Germline assignment: CDR1 MDHEN and CDR2 SYDVKM. The CDR3 has 13 amino acids. CDR3: CASSLLVPGELFF. CDR3 nucleotides: TGTGCCAGCAGTTTATTGGTCCCCGGGGAGCTGTTTTTT.

The chain uses TRBV3-1 (or the pseudogene TRBV3-2) and TRBJ2-7; TRBD2 aligns across 7 bases. This CDR3 comprises 15 residues. CDR1 and CDR2 (germline): LGHDT, YNNKEL (reference sequence). The ends lost 4 bases at V and 5 bases at J; junction bases unmatched: 11. The CDR3 DNA is TGTGCCAGCAGCCCAAGGACGGCGGGAGTGAACGAGCAGTACTTC. It encodes CASSPRTAGVNEQYF.

This sequence joins TRBV7-3 and TRBJ2-1; 13 bases agree with TRBD2. This CDR3 contains 16 residues. CDR1 is SGHTA, CDR2 FQGTGA, per germline. Losses at the gene ends were 4 bases for V and 6 bases for J; bases not matched to a gene: 6. CDR3 nucleotides: TGTGCCAGCAGCTCACTACTAGCGGGAGGGTCCAATGAGCAGTTCTTC. It codes for CASSSLLAGGSNEQFF.

This rearrangement joins TRBV2 to TRBJ2-5; D remains ambiguous. Germline lookup yields CDR1 SNHLY and CDR2 FYNNEI. The CDR3 is 14 residues long. Trimming pared 1 base from V and 7 bases from J, leaving 13 bases between. The CDR3 region has the DNA TGTGCCAGCAGTGAAGGCTTAACCGTTGGGACCCAGTACTTC. Its protein is CASSEGLTVGTQYF.

The chain couples TRBV7-8 to TRBJ1-2; TRBD1 aligns across 7 bases. The CDR3 consists of 15 residues. Germline V CDR1 and CDR2: SGHVS, FQNEAQ. The V gene end was trimmed by 5 bases and the J gene end by 0 bases; junction bases not matched to a gene: 6. CDR3 loop: CASSPTGTANYGYTF. The CDR3 DNA is TGTGCCAGCAGCCCAACAGGGACAGCTAACTATGGCTACACCTTC.

This chain uses TRBV28 with TRBJ1-1; D uncertain. Germline CDR1 and CDR2: MDHEN and SYDVKM. The CDR3 loop spans 13 amino acids. V was shortened by 5 bases and J by 2 bases, with 9 bases between the two germline ends. CDR3 in amino acids: CASSTPVNTEAFF. CDR3 nucleotides: TGTGCCAGCAGTACCCCGGTAAACACTGAAGCTTTCTTT.

The chain links TRBV29-1 to TRBJ1-5; no reliable D call. Looked up from germline, CDR1 is SQVTM and CDR2 is ANQGSEA. The CDR3 loop spans 13 amino acids. The V gene lost 5 bases and the J gene lost 3 bases, with 11 bases spanning the gap. The CDR3 protein is CSVSGSFNQPQHF. The CDR3 coding sequence is TGCAGCGTTTCGGGCAGCTTCAATCAGCCCCAGCATTTT.